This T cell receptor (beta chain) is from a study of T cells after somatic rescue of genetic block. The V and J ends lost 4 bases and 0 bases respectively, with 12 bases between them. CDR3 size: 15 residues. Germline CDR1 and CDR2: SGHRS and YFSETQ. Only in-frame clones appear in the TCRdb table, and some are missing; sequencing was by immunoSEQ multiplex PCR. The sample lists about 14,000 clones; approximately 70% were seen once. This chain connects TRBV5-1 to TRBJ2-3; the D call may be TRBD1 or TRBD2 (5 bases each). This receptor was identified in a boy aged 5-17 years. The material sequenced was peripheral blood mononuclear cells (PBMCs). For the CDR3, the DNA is TGCGCCAGCAGCCCCGGGACGGCTAGCACAGATACGCAGTATTTT. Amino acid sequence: CASSPGTASTDTQYF.